The text below deals with one T cell receptor (beta chain). Germline V gives CDR1 LGHNA, CDR2 YSLEER. There are 15 residues in the CDR3. V shed 3 bases and J 2 bases; nucleotides not matched to a gene: 4. This entry comes from a study of T cell changes during pregnancy in multiple sclerosis. The data were produced by immunoSEQ multiplex PCR, yet TCRdb's version contains in-frame clones alone and is incomplete. The repertoire consists of 10,000 or so clones, with nearly 85% occurring once and the leading ten covering around a sixth. The input for sequencing was CD8+ T cells from peripheral blood mononuclear cells, taken in the third trimester of pregnancy. The J gene is TRBJ2-1, the V gene TRBV4-3, with 7 bases that match TRBD2. This TCR was recovered from a female donor in good health, enrolled as a control in a pregnancy study. CDR3 nucleotide sequence: TGCGCCAGCAGCCAGGGAGGGGAGGCCTACAATGAGCAGTTCTTC. This translates into CASSQGGEAYNEQFF.